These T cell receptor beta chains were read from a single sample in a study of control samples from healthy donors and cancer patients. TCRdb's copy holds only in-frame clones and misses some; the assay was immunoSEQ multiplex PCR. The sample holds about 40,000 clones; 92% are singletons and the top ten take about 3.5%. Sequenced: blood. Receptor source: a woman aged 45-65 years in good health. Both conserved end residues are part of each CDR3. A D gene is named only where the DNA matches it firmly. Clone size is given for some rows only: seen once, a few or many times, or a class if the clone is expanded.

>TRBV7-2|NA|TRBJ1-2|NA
CASSLLRVNYGYTF
TGTGCCAGCAGCTTACTTAGGGTGAACTATGGCTACACCTTC
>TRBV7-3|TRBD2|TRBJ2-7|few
CASSFGGGSYEQYF
TGTGCCAGCAGCTTTGGCGGGGGGTCTTACGAGCAGTACTTC
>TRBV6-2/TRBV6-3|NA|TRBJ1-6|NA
CASSYWDSPLHF
TGTGCCAGCAGTTACTGGGACTCACCCCTCCACTTT
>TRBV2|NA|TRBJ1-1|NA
CASSEQGTPNTEAFF
TGTGCCAGCAGTGAGCAAGGGACACCGAACACTGAAGCTTTCTTT
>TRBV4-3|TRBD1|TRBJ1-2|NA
CASSQDARDRGNYGYTF
TGCGCCAGCAGTCAAGATGCCCGGGACAGGGGGAACTATGGCTACACCTTC
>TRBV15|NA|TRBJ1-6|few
CATSRDFSPVGGSPLHF
TGTGCCACCAGCAGAGATTTTTCCCCGGTCGGTGGGTCACCCCTCCACTTT
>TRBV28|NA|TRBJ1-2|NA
CASSPRDGARGYGYTF
TGTGCCAGCAGTCCACGGGACGGGGCGCGGGGCTATGGCTACACCTTC
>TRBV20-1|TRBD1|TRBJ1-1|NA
CSASNAGGFMNTEAFF
TGCAGTGCTAGTAACGCAGGGGGCTTCATGAACACTGAAGCTTTCTTT
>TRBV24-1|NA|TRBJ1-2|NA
CATSSGGGFNLDGYTF
TGTGCCACCAGTTCGGGGGGGGGATTCAACCTCGATGGCTACACCTTC
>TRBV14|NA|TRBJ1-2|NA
CASSPANYGYTF
TGTGCCAGCAGCCCGGCTAACTATGGCTACACCTTC
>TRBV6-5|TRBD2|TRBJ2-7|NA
CAAGTSGRTYEQYF
TGTGCCGCTGGGACTAGCGGGCGAACCTACGAGCAGTACTTC
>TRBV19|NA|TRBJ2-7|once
CASSRGGEQYF
TGTGCCAGTAGTAGAGGGGGGGAGCAGTACTTC
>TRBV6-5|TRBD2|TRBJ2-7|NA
CASTLAGTYEQYF
TGTGCCAGCACACTAGCGGGGACGTACGAGCAGTACTTC
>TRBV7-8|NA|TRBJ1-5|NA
CASSYRGGNQPQHF
TGTGCCAGCAGCTACCGAGGGGGCAATCAGCCCCAGCATTTT
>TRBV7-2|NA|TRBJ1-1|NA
CASSLREGNTEAFF
TGTGCCAGCAGCCTTCGTGAAGGGAACACTGAAGCTTTCTTT
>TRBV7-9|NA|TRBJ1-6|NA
CASSLDGSPLHF
TGTGCCAGCAGCTTAGATGGTTCACCCCTCCACTTT
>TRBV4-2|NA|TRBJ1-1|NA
CASSQELGAEAFF
TGTGCCAGCAGCCAAGAACTGGGGGCAGAAGCTTTCTTT
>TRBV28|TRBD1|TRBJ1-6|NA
CASSSPGQGDNSPLHF
TGTGCCAGCAGTTCCCCAGGACAGGGCGATAATTCACCCCTCCACTTT
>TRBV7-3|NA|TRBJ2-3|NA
CASSPRSSTPLGTQYF
TGTGCCAGCAGCCCCCGAAGTTCGACTCCCCTGGGTACGCAGTATTTT
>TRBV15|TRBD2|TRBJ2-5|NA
CATSRGTSGGRKETQYF
TGTGCCACCAGCAGAGGGACTAGCGGGGGGCGTAAGGAGACCCAGTACTTC
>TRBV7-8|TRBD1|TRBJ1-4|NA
CASSIRGQTNEKLFF
TGTGCCAGCAGCATCAGGGGGCAGACTAATGAAAAACTGTTTTTT
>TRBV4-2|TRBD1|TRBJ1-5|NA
CASSQTGQGKGQPQHF
TGTGCCAGCAGCCAAACAGGACAGGGGAAGGGTCAGCCCCAGCATTTT
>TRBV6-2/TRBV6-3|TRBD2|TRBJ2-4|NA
CASSYGTSERGPNIQYF
TGTGCCAGCAGTTACGGGACTAGCGAAAGGGGGCCAAACATTCAGTACTTC
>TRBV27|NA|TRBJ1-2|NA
CASKGATYTF
TGTGCCAGCAAAGGGGCGACCTACACCTTC
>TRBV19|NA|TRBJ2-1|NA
CASSIKVSRVTYNEQFF
TGTGCCAGTAGTATAAAGGTGTCCCGGGTGACCTACAATGAGCAGTTCTTC
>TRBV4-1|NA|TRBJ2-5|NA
CASSQVQGEETQYF
TGCGCCAGCAGCCAAGTACAGGGAGAAGAGACCCAGTACTTC
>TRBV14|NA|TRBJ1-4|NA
CASSPRGWDEKLFF
TGTGCCAGCAGCCCCCGGGGCTGGGATGAAAAACTGTTTTTT
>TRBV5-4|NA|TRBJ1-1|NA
CASSLESNTEAFF
TGTGCCAGCAGCTTAGAATCGAACACTGAAGCTTTCTTT
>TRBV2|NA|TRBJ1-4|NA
CASILDRTTNEKLFF
TGTGCCAGCATCTTGGACAGAACAACTAATGAAAAACTGTTTTTT
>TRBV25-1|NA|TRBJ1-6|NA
CASSADWFSYNSPLHF
TGTGCCAGCAGTGCAGACTGGTTCTCCTATAATTCACCCCTCCACTTT
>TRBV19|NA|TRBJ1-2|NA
CASRMGAGDSYGYTF
TGTGCCAGTAGAATGGGGGCAGGAGACTCCTATGGCTACACCTTC
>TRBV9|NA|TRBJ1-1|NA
CASSVVPDMNTEAFF
TGTGCCAGCAGCGTAGTGCCAGACATGAACACTGAAGCTTTCTTT
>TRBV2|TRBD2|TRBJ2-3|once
CASSGGGLAISDTQYF
TGTGCCAGCAGTGGGGGTGGACTAGCTATTTCAGATACGCAGTATTTT
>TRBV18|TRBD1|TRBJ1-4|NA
CASTTGNNEKLFF
TGTGCCAGCACGACAGGGAACAATGAAAAACTGTTTTTT
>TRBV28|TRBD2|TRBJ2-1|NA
CASSLAGGRNEQFF
TGTGCCAGCAGTTTAGCGGGGGGTCGGAATGAGCAGTTCTTC